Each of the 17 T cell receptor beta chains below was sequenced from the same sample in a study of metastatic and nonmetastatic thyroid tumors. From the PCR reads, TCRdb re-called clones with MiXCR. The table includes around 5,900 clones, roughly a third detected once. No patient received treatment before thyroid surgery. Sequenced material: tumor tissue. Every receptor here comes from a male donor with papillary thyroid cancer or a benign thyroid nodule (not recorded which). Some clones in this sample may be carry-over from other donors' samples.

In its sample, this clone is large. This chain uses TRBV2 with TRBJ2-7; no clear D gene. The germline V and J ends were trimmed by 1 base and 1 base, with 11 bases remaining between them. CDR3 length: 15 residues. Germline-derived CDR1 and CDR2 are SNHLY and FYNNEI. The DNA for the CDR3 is TGTGCCAGCAGTGAAGAGGCGGTTGGTTCCTACGAGCAGTACTTC. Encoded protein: CASSEEAVGSYEQYF. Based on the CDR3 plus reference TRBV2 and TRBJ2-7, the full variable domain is EPEVTQTPSHQVTQMGQEVILRCVPISNHLYFYWYRQILGQKVEFLVSFYNNEISEKSEIFDDQFSVERPDGSNFTLKIRSTKLEDSAMYFCASSEEAVGSYEQYFGPGTRLTVT.

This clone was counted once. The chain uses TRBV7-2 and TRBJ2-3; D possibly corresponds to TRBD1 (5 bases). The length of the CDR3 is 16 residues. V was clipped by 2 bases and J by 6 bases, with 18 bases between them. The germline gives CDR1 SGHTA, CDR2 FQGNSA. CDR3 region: CASSLSAAGNRDTQYF. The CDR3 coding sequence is TGTGCCAGCAGCTTAAGCGCGGCAGGGAATAGGGATACGCAGTATTTT.

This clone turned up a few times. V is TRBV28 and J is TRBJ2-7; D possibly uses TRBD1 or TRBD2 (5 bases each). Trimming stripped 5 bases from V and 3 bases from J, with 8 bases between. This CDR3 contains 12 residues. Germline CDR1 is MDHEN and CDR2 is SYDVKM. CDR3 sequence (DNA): TGTGCCAGCAGTCCAGGGAGCTACGAGCAGTACTTC. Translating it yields CASSPGSYEQYF.

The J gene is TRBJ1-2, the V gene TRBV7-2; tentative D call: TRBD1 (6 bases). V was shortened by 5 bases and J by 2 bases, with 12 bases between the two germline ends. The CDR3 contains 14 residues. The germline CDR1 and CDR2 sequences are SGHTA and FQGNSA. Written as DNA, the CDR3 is TGTGCCAGCAGCCCCCGGGACAAAAACTATGGCTACACCTTC. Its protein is CASSPRDKNYGYTF.

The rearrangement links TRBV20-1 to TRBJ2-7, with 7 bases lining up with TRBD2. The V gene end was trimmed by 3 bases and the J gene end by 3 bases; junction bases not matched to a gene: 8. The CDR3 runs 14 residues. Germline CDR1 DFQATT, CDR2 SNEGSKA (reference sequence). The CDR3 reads CSASLGGNNYEQYF. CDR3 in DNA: TGCAGTGCTAGTCTCGGGGGGAACAACTACGAGCAGTACTTC.

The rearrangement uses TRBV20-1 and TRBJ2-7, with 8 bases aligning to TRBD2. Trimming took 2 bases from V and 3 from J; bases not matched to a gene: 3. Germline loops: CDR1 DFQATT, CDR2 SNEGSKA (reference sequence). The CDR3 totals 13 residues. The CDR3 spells CSARSGRDYEQYV. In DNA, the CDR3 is TGCAGTGCTAGAAGCGGGAGAGACTACGAGCAGTACGTC.

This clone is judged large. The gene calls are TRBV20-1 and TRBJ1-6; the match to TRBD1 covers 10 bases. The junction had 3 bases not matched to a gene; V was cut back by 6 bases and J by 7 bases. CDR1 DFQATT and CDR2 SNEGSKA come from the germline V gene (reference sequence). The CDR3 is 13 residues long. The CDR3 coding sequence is TGCAGTGCGACAGGGGGCGGGAATTCACCCCTCCACTTT. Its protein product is CSATGGGNSPLHF.

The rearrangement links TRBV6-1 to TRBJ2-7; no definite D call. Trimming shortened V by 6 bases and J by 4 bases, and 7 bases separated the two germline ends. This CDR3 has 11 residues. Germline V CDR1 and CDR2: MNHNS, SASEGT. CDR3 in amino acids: CASRSTYEQYF. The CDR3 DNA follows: TGTGCCAGCAGATCAACGTACGAGCAGTACTTC.

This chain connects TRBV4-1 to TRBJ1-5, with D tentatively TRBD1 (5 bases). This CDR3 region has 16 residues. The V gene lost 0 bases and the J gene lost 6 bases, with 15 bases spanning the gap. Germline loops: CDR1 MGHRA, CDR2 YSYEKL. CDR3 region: CASSQDGGARSQPQHF. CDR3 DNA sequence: TGCGCCAGCAGCCAAGATGGGGGAGCGCGAAGTCAGCCCCAGCATTTT.

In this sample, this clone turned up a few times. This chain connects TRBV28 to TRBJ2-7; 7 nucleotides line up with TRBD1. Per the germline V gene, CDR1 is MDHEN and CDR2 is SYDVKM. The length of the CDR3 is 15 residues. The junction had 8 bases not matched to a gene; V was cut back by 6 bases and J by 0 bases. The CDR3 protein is CASSATGIDSYEQYF. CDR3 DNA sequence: TGTGCCAGCAGCGCGACAGGGATCGACTCCTACGAGCAGTACTTC. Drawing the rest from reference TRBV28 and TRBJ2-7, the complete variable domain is DVKVTQSSRYLVKRTGEKVFLECVQDMDHENMFWYRQDPGLGLRLIYFSYDVKMKEKGDIPEGYSVSREKKERFSLILESASTNQTSMYLCASSATGIDSYEQYFGPGTRLTVT.

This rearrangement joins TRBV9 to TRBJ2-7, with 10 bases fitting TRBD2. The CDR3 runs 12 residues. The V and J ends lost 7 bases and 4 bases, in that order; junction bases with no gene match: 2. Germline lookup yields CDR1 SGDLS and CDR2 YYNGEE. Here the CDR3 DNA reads TGTGCCAGCGGGACTAGCGTTTACGAGCAGTACTTC. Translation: CASGTSVYEQYF.

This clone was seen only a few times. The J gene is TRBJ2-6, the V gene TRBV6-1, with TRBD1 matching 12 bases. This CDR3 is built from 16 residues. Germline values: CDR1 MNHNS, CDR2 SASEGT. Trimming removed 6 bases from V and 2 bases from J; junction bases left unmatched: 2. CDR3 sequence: CASSGTGGAGANVLTF. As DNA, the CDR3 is TGTGCCAGCAGCGGGACAGGGGGCGCTGGGGCCAACGTCCTGACTTTC.

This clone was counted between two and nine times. The CDR3 spells CASSSAGGSYNEQFF. CDR3 bases: TGTGCCAGCAGTTCGGCGGGAGGCTCCTACAATGAGCAGTTCTTC. V is TRBV6-1 and J is TRBJ2-1, with 8 bases lining up with TRBD2. The germline V gene encodes CDR1 MNHNS and CDR2 SASEGT. CDR3 length: 15 amino acids. With 5 bases clipped from V and 0 bases from J, the junction kept 3 bases outside the gene matches.

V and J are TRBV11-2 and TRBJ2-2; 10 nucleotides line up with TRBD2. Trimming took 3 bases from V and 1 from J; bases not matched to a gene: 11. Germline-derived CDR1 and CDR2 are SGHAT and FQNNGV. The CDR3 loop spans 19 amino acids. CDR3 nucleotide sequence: TGTGCCAGCAGCTTGGATCTAGCGGGGGTCGATAGGAACACCGGGGAGCTGTTTTTT. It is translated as CASSLDLAGVDRNTGELFF.

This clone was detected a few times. The CDR3 sequence is CASRTSEAGVYEQYF. The CDR3 DNA follows: TGTGCCAGCAGGACCTCTGAGGCGGGAGTCTACGAGCAGTACTTC. This chain uses TRBV27 with TRBJ2-7; 7 bases align to TRBD2. V trimming: 6 bases; J trimming: 3 bases; junction bases outside the gene matches: 11. The germline V gene has CDR1 MNHEY and CDR2 SMNVEV (reference sequence). CDR3 length: 15 amino acids.

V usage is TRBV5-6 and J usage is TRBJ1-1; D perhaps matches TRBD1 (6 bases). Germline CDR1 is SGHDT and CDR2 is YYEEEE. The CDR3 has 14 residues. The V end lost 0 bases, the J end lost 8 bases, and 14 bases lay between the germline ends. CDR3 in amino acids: CASSLERGWAEAFF. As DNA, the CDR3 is TGTGCCAGCAGCTTGGAAAGGGGGTGGGCAGAAGCTTTCTTT.

CDR3 sequence (DNA): TGCGCCAGCAGCCAAGAAACGATCCTTGGACAGCCCCAGCATTTT. This encodes CASSQETILGQPQHF. V is TRBV4-1 and J is TRBJ1-5, with no clear D. This CDR3 has 15 amino acids. Germline CDR1 is MGHRA and CDR2 is YSYEKL. V lost 0 bases and J lost 7, with 13 bases in between.